The rows below give T cell receptor beta chains drawn from one sample of a study of T cell responses to AZD1222 COVID-19 vaccine. Generated by immunoSEQ multiplex PCR, the TCRdb table keeps only in-frame clones and is missing some. The sample includes 130,000 or so clones, roughly 93% seen only once; the top ten take 4.5% to 6%. The specimen comprised peripheral blood, sampled on day 0 of AZD1222 vaccination. Receptor source: an adult in good health. CDR3s include the opening cysteine and the closing phenylalanine or tryptophan. D genes are given only for firm matches. A row's size may be missing; if present it is once, few, many or a size class.

-,TRBJ2-7,TRBV4-1,-,CASSQDPPRGSPTYEQYF,TGCGCCAGCAGCCAAGATCCTCCCCGTGGTAGCCCGACCTACGAGCAGTACTTC
-,TRBJ1-5,TRBV4-1,TRBD1,CASSPDLLTGSNQPQHF,TGCGCCAGCAGCCCGGATCTTCTGACAGGGAGCAATCAGCCCCAGCATTTT
-,TRBJ1-2,TRBV5-6,TRBD1,CASSLGTGDGYTF,TGTGCCAGCAGCTTGGGGACAGGAGATGGCTACACCTTC
once,TRBJ2-1,TRBV4-1,-,CASSQGYRGEQFF,TGCGCCAGCAGCCAAGGCTATAGGGGTGAGCAGTTCTTC
-,TRBJ2-7,TRBV11-3,-,CASSLTAYSYEQYF,TGTGCCAGCAGCTTGACAGCTTACTCCTACGAGCAGTACTTC
-,TRBJ1-1,TRBV20-1,-,CSAPRGDEAFF,TGCAGTGCCCCCCGTGGGGATGAAGCTTTCTTT
-,TRBJ2-7,TRBV6-2/TRBV6-3,-,CASSPTDTYEQYF,TGTGCCAGCAGCCCGACAGATACCTACGAGCAGTACTTC
-,TRBJ1-5,TRBV2,-,CASSRQERSNQPQHF,TGTGCCAGCAGTCGACAGGAGAGAAGCAATCAGCCCCAGCATTTT
-,TRBJ2-7,TRBV11-2,-,CASSRPEGARYEQYF,TGTGCCAGCAGCCGACCCGAGGGCGCCCGATACGAGCAGTACTTC
-,TRBJ1-1,TRBV27,-,CASSFGGLGAEAFF,TGTGCCAGCAGTTTTGGGGGATTAGGGGCTGAAGCTTTCTTT
-,TRBJ2-3,TRBV6-2/TRBV6-3,-,CASSYWGSRSTSTDTQYF,TGTGCCAGCAGTTACTGGGGGTCTCGGAGCACTAGCACAGATACGCAGTATTTT
-,TRBJ2-1,TRBV4-2,-,CASSLAAAGLGPEQFF,TGTGCCAGCAGCCTGGCCGCGGCGGGTTTGGGCCCAGAGCAGTTCTTC
-,TRBJ2-7,TRBV28,TRBD1,CASSLTGTAYEQYF,TGTGCCAGCAGTCTAACGGGGACAGCCTACGAGCAGTACTTC
-,TRBJ1-3,TRBV5-5,TRBD1,CASTDRERNTIYF,TGTGCCAGCACCGACAGGGAGAGAAACACCATATATTTT
-,TRBJ2-2,TRBV30,-,CAWSPLGVNTGELFF,TGTGCCTGGAGTCCCTTGGGTGTGAACACCGGGGAGCTGTTTTTT
-,TRBJ2-5,TRBV5-4,-,CASSLWGGETQYF,TGTGCCAGCAGCTTATGGGGGGGCGAGACCCAGTACTTC
-,TRBJ2-3,TRBV7-2,-,CASSSGRTDTQYF,TGTGCCAGCAGCTCGGGCCGCACAGATACGCAGTATTTT
-,TRBJ1-2,TRBV28,-,CASSPLRTTNYGYTF,TGTGCCAGCAGTCCCTTGAGGACAACTAACTATGGCTACACCTTC
-,TRBJ2-1,TRBV9,TRBD2,CASSVLAGDHNEQFF,TGTGCCAGCAGCGTACTAGCGGGGGACCACAATGAGCAGTTCTTC
-,TRBJ1-1,TRBV28,-,CASSPTGLMNTEAFF,TGTGCCAGCAGCCCCACAGGGCTGATGAACACTGAAGCTTTCTTT
-,TRBJ2-1,TRBV7-2,TRBD2,CASSLDLAGRVNEQFF,TGTGCCAGCAGCTTAGACCTAGCGGGACGGGTAAATGAGCAGTTCTTC
-,TRBJ1-1,TRBV29-1,TRBD1,CSGTGTGRTEAFF,TGCAGCGGGACCGGGACAGGCCGGACTGAAGCTTTCTTT
-,TRBJ2-5,TRBV20-1,-,CSARPGETQYF,TGCAGTGCTAGGCCAGGGGAGACCCAGTACTTC
-,TRBJ1-3,TRBV11-2,-,CASSYGQSGNTIYF,TGTGCCAGCAGCTACGGACAGTCTGGAAACACCATATATTTT
once,TRBJ2-1,TRBV7-7,-,CASSLQGGYNEQFF,TGTGCCAGCAGCTTACAGGGCGGTTACAATGAGCAGTTCTTC
-,TRBJ1-2,TRBV5-6,TRBD1,CASSIKGAEGYTF,TGTGCCAGCAGCATAAAGGGGGCTGAGGGCTACACCTTC
-,TRBJ2-4,TRBV5-4,-,CASSNPGKNIQYF,TGTGCCAGCAGTAACCCGGGAAAAAACATTCAGTACTTC
-,TRBJ1-1,TRBV6-6,-,CASSYSMGRWDTEAFF,TGTGCCAGCAGTTACTCGATGGGGAGATGGGACACTGAAGCTTTCTTT
-,TRBJ2-3,TRBV6-2/TRBV6-3,-,CASSYPGTGLGDTQYF,TGTGCCAGCAGTTACCCAGGGACTGGTTTGGGAGATACGCAGTATTTT
-,TRBJ1-5,TRBV29-1,TRBD1,CSVGQGTNQPQHF,TGCAGCGTCGGACAGGGAACCAATCAGCCCCAGCATTTT
-,TRBJ2-7,TRBV4-3,TRBD2,CASSQEVAGGYEQYF,TGCGCCAGCAGCCAAGAGGTAGCGGGAGGCTACGAGCAGTACTTC
-,TRBJ1-2,TRBV10-2,TRBD1,CASSERQGGGYTF,TGCGCCAGCAGTGAGAGACAGGGTGGTGGCTACACCTTC
-,TRBJ1-5,TRBV6-6,-,CASRGLSNQPQHF,TGTGCCAGCAGAGGACTGAGCAATCAGCCCCAGCATTTT
-,TRBJ1-6,TRBV2,-,CASSETDHNSPLHF,TGTGCCAGCAGCGAGACGGACCATAATTCACCCCTCCACTTT
-,TRBJ2-1,TRBV19,TRBD2,CASSIEGGGTYNEQFF,TGTGCCAGTAGTATAGAGGGCGGGGGGACCTACAATGAGCAGTTCTTC
-,TRBJ2-5,TRBV5-1,-,CASSSTGTAETQYF,TGCGCCAGCAGCTCAACCGGGACCGCCGAGACCCAGTACTTC
-,TRBJ2-5,TRBV6-6,TRBD1,CASSQGGYLTQYF,TGTGCCAGCAGTCAAGGGGGCTATTTGACCCAGTACTTC
-,TRBJ2-3,TRBV5-1,-,CASSTGLSTDTQYF,TGCGCCAGCAGTACGGGACTTAGCACAGATACGCAGTATTTT
once,TRBJ1-5,TRBV7-2,-,CASNIREAQPQHF,TGTGCCAGCAACATCAGGGAGGCTCAGCCCCAGCATTTT
-,TRBJ1-2,TRBV28,-,CASSPPRFGYTF,TGTGCCAGCAGTCCGCCCAGGTTTGGCTACACCTTC
-,TRBJ1-2,TRBV2,TRBD1,CASTGQGLQMGYGGYTF,TGTGCCAGCACGGGACAGGGGCTTCAAATGGGTTACGGTGGCTACACCTTC
few,TRBJ1-1,TRBV28,-,CASSSPLRDGRNTEAFF,TGTGCCAGCAGTTCCCCGTTGAGGGACGGAAGAAACACTGAAGCTTTCTTT
-,TRBJ1-1,TRBV19,-,CASRTGRLGTEAFF,TGTGCCAGTAGAACAGGGAGGTTAGGCACTGAAGCTTTCTTT
-,TRBJ2-1,TRBV7-9,-,CASSLAGTYNEQFF,TGTGCCAGCAGCTTAGCGGGTACCTACAATGAGCAGTTCTTC
once,TRBJ1-5,TRBV27,-,CASRGTASPSNQPQHF,TGTGCCAGCAGGGGCACCGCGAGCCCTAGCAATCAGCCCCAGCATTTT
few,TRBJ2-2,TRBV18,-,CASSPQGNGELFF,TGTGCCAGCTCACCACAGGGGAACGGGGAGCTGTTTTTT
once,TRBJ1-1,TRBV6-1,-,CASSELRGTEAFF,TGTGCCAGCAGTGAACTACGGGGCACTGAAGCTTTCTTT
-,TRBJ2-7,TRBV19,-,CASSRAGIHEQYF,TGTGCCAGTAGTCGGGCAGGGATCCACGAGCAGTACTTC
-,TRBJ1-2,TRBV7-9,-,CASSLVRSADYGYTF,TGTGCCAGCAGCTTAGTACGCTCGGCAGACTATGGCTACACCTTC
-,TRBJ2-2,TRBV7-9,-,CASSPGLIRTGELFF,TGTGCCAGCAGCCCTGGACTAATCCGCACCGGGGAGCTGTTTTTT
-,TRBJ2-2,TRBV19,-,CASSRGVFTGELFF,TGTGCCAGTAGCCGGGGTGTATTCACCGGGGAGCTGTTTTTT
-,TRBJ2-7,TRBV6-1,-,CASSEGGYEQYF,TGTGCCAGCAGTGAAGGCGGCTACGAGCAGTACTTC
-,TRBJ2-1,TRBV11-1,TRBD1,CASSLEARTGLNEQFF,TGTGCCAGCAGCTTAGAGGCTAGGACAGGTTTAAATGAGCAGTTCTTC
-,TRBJ2-1,TRBV28,TRBD2,CASSRTGLAAYNEQFF,TGTGCCAGCAGTCGGACCGGACTAGCGGCTTACAATGAGCAGTTCTTC
-,TRBJ1-2,TRBV25-1,-,CASSESGRGYTF,TGTGCCAGCAGTGAAAGCGGACGGGGCTACACCTTC